Each of the 17 T cell receptor beta chains below was sequenced from the same sample in a study of blood T cell repertoires in COVID-19 (dated by TCRdb to about 2020). The library was produced with the immunoSEQ multiplex PCR assay. TCRdb re-hosts the immuneACCESS table, in-frame sequences only. Its copies lack some clones; in the studies checked, an unresolved V gene accounts for under half of them, and the cause for the rest is not known. Present in this sample are around 190,000 clones, around 75% of which were seen just once. Roughly 5.7% of the sample is held by the ten biggest clonotypes. Source material: peripheral blood. The receptors stem from a woman aged 40 to 50 with COVID-19, enrolled during active disease.

V is TRBV5-4 and J is TRBJ2-3; 7 positions match TRBD2. With V trimmed by 2 bases and J by 6 bases, 0 bases remained unmatched. This CDR3 is built from 12 residues. Germline CDR1 and CDR2: SGHNT and YYREEE (reference sequence). In DNA form, the CDR3 reads TGTGCCAGCAGCTTCGGGGGGGATACGCAGTATTTT. Translation gives CASSFGGDTQYF.

CDR3 bases: TGTGCCAGTAGTCAGCCGGGACTTGGTGCAACTAATGAAAAACTGTTTTTT. Amino acid sequence: CASSQPGLGATNEKLFF. The rearrangement links TRBV19 to TRBJ1-4; D possibly corresponds to TRBD1 (5 bases). CDR1 and CDR2 from the germline V gene are LNHDA and SQIVND (reference sequence). V lost 5 bases to trimming and J lost 0 bases, with 16 bases between them. The CDR3 runs 17 residues. The full variable domain, rest sourced from reference TRBV19 and TRBJ1-4, is DGGITQSPKYLFRKEGQNVTLSCEQNLNHDAMYWYRQDPGQGLRLIYYSQIVNDFQKGDIAEGYSVSREKKESFPLTVTSAQKNPTAFYLCASSQPGLGATNEKLFFGSGTQLSVL.

This clone was counted many times. The rearrangement links TRBV19 to TRBJ2-1; weak D call: TRBD2 (6 bases). The germline V and J ends were trimmed by 5 bases and 4 bases, with 21 bases remaining between them. Germline V gives CDR1 LNHDA, CDR2 SQIVND (reference sequence). The CDR3 extends over 17 amino acids. The CDR3: CASSRDLESLAYNEQFF. The DNA for the CDR3 is TGTGCCAGTAGTCGGGACTTGGAGTCCTTGGCTTACAATGAGCAGTTCTTC.

The chain carries TRBV6-5 and TRBJ2-3; a possible D gene is TRBD2 (5 bases). Trimming shortened V by 11 bases and J by 2 bases, and 14 bases separated the two germline ends. This CDR3 region has 13 residues. Germline loops: CDR1 MNHEY, CDR2 SVGAGI. The CDR3 DNA is TGTGCCGCGAGGGTGAGGGACACAGATACGCAGTATTTT. It encodes CAARVRDTDTQYF.

The genes are TRBV7-2 and TRBJ2-1; D uncertain. Germline lookup yields CDR1 SGHTA and CDR2 FQGNSA. V lost 2 bases, J lost 7 bases, and 9 bases lay in between. This CDR3 is 13 amino acids long. This CDR3 reads CASSLNRGNEQFF. DNA for the CDR3: TGTGCCAGCAGCTTAAACCGAGGAAATGAGCAGTTCTTC.

The genes are TRBV7-9 and TRBJ1-2; D might be TRBD1 (5 bases). The CDR3 runs 15 residues. Trimming removed 6 bases from V and 5 bases from J, with 19 bases in between. Germline V gene data show CDR1 as SEHNR and CDR2 as FQNEAQ (reference sequence). The chain's CDR3 is CASSPDRPHLYGYTF. The CDR3 bases are TGTGCCAGCAGTCCCGACAGACCCCACCTTTATGGCTACACCTTC.

The chain carries TRBV18 and TRBJ2-3, with D possibly TRBD1 on 7 matching bases. Trimming shortened V by 4 bases and J by 5 bases, and 13 bases separated the two germline ends. Germline V lookup: CDR1 KGHSH, CDR2 LQKENI. This CDR3 has 14 residues. The CDR3 protein is CASSRRQGGDTQYF. CDR3 sequence (DNA): TGTGCCAGCTCACGAAGACAGGGAGGAGATACGCAGTATTTT.

J is TRBJ1-1 and V is TRBV5-6, with unresolved D. The CDR3 is 15 amino acids. V lost 5 bases and J lost 0, with 14 bases in between. Germline V lookup: CDR1 SGHDT, CDR2 YYEEEE. The CDR3 sequence is CASRLGSPLNTEAFF. CDR3 DNA: TGTGCCAGCAGACTAGGGAGTCCCTTGAACACTGAAGCTTTCTTT.

This chain joins TRBV28 and TRBJ2-3; maybe TRBD2 (6 bases). V was clipped by 6 bases and J by 3 bases, with 16 bases between them. Germline V gives CDR1 MDHEN, CDR2 SYDVKM. CDR3 length: 15 amino acids. The CDR3 loop is CASRPDYRGTDTQYF. The CDR3 coding sequence is TGTGCCAGCAGGCCGGACTATCGGGGTACAGATACGCAGTATTTT.

The chain uses TRBV6-5 and TRBJ1-3; D gene unclear. This CDR3 comprises 13 residues. V lost 6 bases and J lost 4, with 10 bases in between. From germline, CDR1 is MNHEY and CDR2 SVGAGI. As DNA, the CDR3 is TGTGCCAGCAGCCCCGTTAAAGGAAACACCATATATTTT. It specifies CASSPVKGNTIYF.

The chain has TRBV6-5 and TRBJ1-4; the match to TRBD1 covers 7 bases. The V gene's germline CDR1 is MNHEY and CDR2 SVGAGI. CDR3 length equals 15 residues. Unmatched junction bases numbered 7, after V lost 6 bases and J lost 3 bases. The CDR3 region is CASRGWTGPNEKLFF. The CDR3 nucleotides read TGTGCCAGCAGAGGATGGACAGGACCTAATGAAAAACTGTTTTTT.

The CDR3 DNA reads as TGTGCCTGGAGCAAGTCCGGCTACGAGCAGTACTTC. Its protein is CAWSKSGYEQYF. The chain is built from TRBV30 and TRBJ2-7; the D is unclear. Trimming removed 3 bases from V and 3 bases from J, with 9 bases in between. The CDR3 extends over 12 amino acids. Per the germline V gene, CDR1 is GTSNPN and CDR2 is SVGIG (reference sequence).

The V call is TRBV7-3, the J call TRBJ2-7, with D possibly being TRBD1 (6 bases). Germline V lookup: CDR1 SGHTA, CDR2 FQGTGA. With 5 bases removed from V and 7 bases from J, the gap between germline ends came to 21 bases. This CDR3 is built from 15 residues. The CDR3 protein is CASSLNSQGTQEQYF. The CDR3 region has the DNA TGTGCCAGCAGCCTGAATTCACAGGGTACGCAAGAGCAGTACTTC.

The gene calls are TRBV7-3 and TRBJ2-1; a possible D gene is TRBD2 (5 bases). Germline V gene lookup returns CDR1 SGHTA and CDR2 FQGTGA. This CDR3 has 13 residues. The V and J ends lost 2 bases and 10 bases respectively, with 12 bases between them. The CDR3 DNA reads TGTGCCAGCAGCTTATACCGGGGTCGGGAGCAGTTCTTC. Amino acid sequence: CASSLYRGREQFF.

V usage is TRBV19 and J usage is TRBJ2-7; D gene ambiguous. This CDR3 has 11 residues. Germline V gene lookup returns CDR1 LNHDA and CDR2 SQIVND (reference sequence). Deletions cut 6 bases from V and 0 bases from J, with 3 bases between. The CDR3 region is CASSHSYEQYF. The CDR3, as DNA: TGTGCCAGTAGCCACTCCTACGAGCAGTACTTC.

The chain joins TRBV3-1 (or the pseudogene TRBV3-2) to TRBJ1-5, with D uncertain. The germline V gene encodes CDR1 LGHDT and CDR2 YNNKEL (reference sequence). Deletions cut 6 bases from V and 1 base from J, with 22 bases between. This CDR3 has 18 residues. The CDR3 nucleotides read TGTGCCAGCAGTCCAATGTTTCCCAGAGGTAACAGCAATCAGCCCCAGCATTTT. Residues: CASSPMFPRGNSNQPQHF.

The chain links TRBV30 to TRBJ2-1; 7 nucleotides align to TRBD1. The CDR3 extends over 13 amino acids. The J segment lost 8 bases and the V segment lost 1 base, leaving 5 bases of the junction unmatched. Looked up from germline, CDR1 is GTSNPN and CDR2 is SVGIG (reference sequence). Here the CDR3 DNA reads TGTGCCTGGAGTGAAAACAGGGGCGATGAGCAGTTCTTC. It is translated as CAWSENRGDEQFF.